The entry below gives a single T cell receptor beta chain sequence along with its context. Its target is unknown. The data were obtained in a study of cytomegalovirus exposure and HLA in healthy donors. At the level of the study: Most donors, roughly 84% of a few hundred genotyped, fell in the Caucasian-associated ancestry cluster. The study, taken as a whole, reports: Cytomegalovirus-associated TCR beta chains were listed, numbering around 150. Specificity of a few CMV-associated chains for CMV antigens was verified in vitro.

PCR primers comprised 60 Vbeta and 13 Jbeta primers. Profiling relied on immunoSEQ multiplex PCR, and the TCRdb table lists in-frame clones only, not all of them. The sample lists roughly 100,000 clones, roughly 80% occurring once. Trimming shortened V by 5 bases and J by 1 base, and 11 bases separated the two germline ends. Germline V gives CDR1 LNHDA, CDR2 SQIVND (reference sequence). This CDR3 spans 15 amino acids. The clonotype originates from a man in his forties or fifties in good health and CMV-seropositive. This chain connects TRBV19 to TRBJ2-2; tentatively, D is TRBD1 (5 bases). Sequencing input: PBMCs. DNA for the CDR3: TGTGCCAGTAGTTATAAGGGGTGGAACACCGGGGAGCTGTTTTTT. Residues: CASSYKGWNTGELFF.